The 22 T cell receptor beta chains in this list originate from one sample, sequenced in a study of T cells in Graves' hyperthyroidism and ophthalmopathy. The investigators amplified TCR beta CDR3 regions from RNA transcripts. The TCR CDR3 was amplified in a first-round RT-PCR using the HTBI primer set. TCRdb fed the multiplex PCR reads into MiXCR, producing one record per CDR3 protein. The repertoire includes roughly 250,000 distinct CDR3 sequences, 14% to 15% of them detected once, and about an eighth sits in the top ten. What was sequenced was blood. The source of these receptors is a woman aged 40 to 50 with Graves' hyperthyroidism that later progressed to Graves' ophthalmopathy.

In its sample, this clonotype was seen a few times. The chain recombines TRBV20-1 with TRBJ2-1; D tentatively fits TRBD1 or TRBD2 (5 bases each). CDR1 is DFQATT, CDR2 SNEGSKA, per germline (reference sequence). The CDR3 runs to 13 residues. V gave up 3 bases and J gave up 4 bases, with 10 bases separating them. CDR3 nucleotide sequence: TGCAGTGCTAGCGGGGCGACTTACAATGAGCAGTTCTTC. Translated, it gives CSASGATYNEQFF.

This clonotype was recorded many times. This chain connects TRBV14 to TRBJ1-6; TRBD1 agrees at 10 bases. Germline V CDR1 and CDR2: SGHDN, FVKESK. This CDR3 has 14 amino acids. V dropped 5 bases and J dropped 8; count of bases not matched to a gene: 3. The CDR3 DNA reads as TGTGCCAGCAGCTGGACAGGGGGTTATTCACCCCTCCACTTT. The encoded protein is CASSWTGGYSPLHF.

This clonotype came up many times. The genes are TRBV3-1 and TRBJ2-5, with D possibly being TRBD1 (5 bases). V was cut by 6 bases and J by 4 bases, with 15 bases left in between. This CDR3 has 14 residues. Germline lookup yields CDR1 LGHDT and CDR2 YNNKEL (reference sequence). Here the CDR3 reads CASSHASGLETQYF. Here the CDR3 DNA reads TGTGCCAGCAGTCATGCCTCAGGGCTAGAGACCCAGTACTTC.

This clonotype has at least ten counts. This CDR3 reads CASSQRGSGVLMRNEQFF. DNA for the CDR3: TGTGCCAGCAGCCAAAGGGGGTCGGGGGTTCTTATGCGCAATGAGCAGTTCTTC. V is TRBV13 and J is TRBJ2-1; the D call may be TRBD1 or TRBD2 (6 bases each). V dropped 5 bases and J dropped 6 bases, with 26 bases sitting between them. This CDR3 has 18 amino acids. In germline, CDR1 is PRHDT, CDR2 FYEKMQ (reference sequence).

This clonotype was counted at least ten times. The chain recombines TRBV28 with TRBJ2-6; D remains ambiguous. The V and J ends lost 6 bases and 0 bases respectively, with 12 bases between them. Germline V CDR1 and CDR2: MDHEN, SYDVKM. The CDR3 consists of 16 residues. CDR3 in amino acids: CASSSSDGSGANVLTF. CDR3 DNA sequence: TGTGCCAGCAGCTCTTCCGACGGCTCTGGGGCCAACGTCCTGACTTTC.

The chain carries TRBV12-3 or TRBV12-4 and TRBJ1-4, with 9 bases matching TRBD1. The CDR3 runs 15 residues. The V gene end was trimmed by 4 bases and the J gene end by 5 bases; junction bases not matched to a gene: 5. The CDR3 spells CASSSGQGRNEKLFF. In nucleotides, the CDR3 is TGTGCCAGCAGTTCCGGACAGGGGAGGAATGAAAAACTGTTTTTT.

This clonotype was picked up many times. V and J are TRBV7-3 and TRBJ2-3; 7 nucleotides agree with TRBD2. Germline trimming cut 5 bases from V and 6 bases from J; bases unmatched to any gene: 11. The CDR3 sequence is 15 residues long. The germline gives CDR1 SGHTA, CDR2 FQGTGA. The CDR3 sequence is CASSAMGGSVDTQYF. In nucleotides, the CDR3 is TGTGCCAGCAGCGCCATGGGCGGGAGTGTTGATACGCAGTATTTT. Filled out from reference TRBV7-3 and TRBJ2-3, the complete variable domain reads GAGVSQTPSNKVTEKGKYVELRCDPISGHTALYWYRQSLGQGPEFLIYFQGTGAADDSGLPNDRFFAVRPEGSVSTLKIQRTERGDSAVYLCASSAMGGSVDTQYFGPGTRLTVL.

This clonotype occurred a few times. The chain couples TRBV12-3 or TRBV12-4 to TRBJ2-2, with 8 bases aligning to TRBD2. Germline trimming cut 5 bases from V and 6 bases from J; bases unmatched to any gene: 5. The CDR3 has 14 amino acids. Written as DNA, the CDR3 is TGTGCCAGCAGTCCTAGCGGGTACGCCGGGGAGCTGTTTTTT. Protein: CASSPSGYAGELFF.

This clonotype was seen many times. Written as DNA, the CDR3 is TGCAGTGCCTGGGGTCCGGGACAGTCCTACGAGCAGTACTTC. This sequence encodes CSAWGPGQSYEQYF. The rearrangement joins TRBV20-1 to TRBJ2-7; 7 nucleotides match TRBD1. The CDR3 covers 14 residues. J gave up 1 base and V 6 bases, and 9 bases lay outside the gene matches. Germline V gene data show CDR1 as DFQATT and CDR2 as SNEGSKA (reference sequence).

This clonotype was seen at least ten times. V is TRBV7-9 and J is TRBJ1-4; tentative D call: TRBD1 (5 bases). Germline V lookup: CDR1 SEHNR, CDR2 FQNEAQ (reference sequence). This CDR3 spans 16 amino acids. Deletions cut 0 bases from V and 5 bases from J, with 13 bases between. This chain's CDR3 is CASSLARQGGNEKLFF. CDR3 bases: TGTGCCAGCAGCTTAGCCAGGCAGGGCGGCAATGAAAAACTGTTTTTT. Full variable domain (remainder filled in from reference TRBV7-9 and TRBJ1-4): DTGVSQNPRHKITKRGQNVTFRCDPISEHNRLYWYRQTLGQGPEFLTYFQNEAQLEKSRLLSDRFSAERPKGSFSTLEIQRTEQGDSAMYLCASSLARQGGNEKLFFGSGTQLSVL.

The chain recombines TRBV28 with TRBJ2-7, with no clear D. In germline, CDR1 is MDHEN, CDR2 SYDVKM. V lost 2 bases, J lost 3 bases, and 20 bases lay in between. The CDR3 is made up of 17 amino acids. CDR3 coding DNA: TGTGCCAGCAGTTTAACCCTGAACGGGCCTGAGGACTACGAGCAGTACTTC. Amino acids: CASSLTLNGPEDYEQYF.

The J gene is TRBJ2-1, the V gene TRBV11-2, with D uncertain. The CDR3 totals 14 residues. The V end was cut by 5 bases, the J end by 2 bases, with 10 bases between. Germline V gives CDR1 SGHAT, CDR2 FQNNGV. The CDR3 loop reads CASSIRAAYNEQFF. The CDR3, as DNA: TGTGCCAGCAGCATCCGGGCCGCCTACAATGAGCAGTTCTTC.

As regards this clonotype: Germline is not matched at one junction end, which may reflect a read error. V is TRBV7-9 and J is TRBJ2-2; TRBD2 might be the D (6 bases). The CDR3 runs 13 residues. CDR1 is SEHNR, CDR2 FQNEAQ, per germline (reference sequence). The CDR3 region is CASSLRVGGELLF. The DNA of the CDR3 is TGTGCCAGCAGCTTAAGGGTTGGCGGGGAGCTGTTGTTT.

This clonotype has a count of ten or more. CDR3 in amino acids: CASSRRESGELFF. The CDR3, as DNA: TGTGCCAGCAGCCGCAGAGAATCCGGGGAGCTGTTTTTT. The rearrangement joins TRBV7-8 to TRBJ2-2; D gene unclear. Germline CDR1 is SGHVS and CDR2 is FQNEAQ. The CDR3 totals 13 residues. Trimming stripped 5 bases from V and 6 bases from J, with 10 bases between.

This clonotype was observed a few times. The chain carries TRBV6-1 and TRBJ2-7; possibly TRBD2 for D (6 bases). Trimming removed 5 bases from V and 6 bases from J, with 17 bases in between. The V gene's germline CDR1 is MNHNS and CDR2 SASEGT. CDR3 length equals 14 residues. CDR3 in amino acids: CASSHRAPGSEQYF. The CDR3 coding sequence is TGTGCCAGCAGTCACCGGGCCCCCGGGAGCGAGCAGTACTTC.

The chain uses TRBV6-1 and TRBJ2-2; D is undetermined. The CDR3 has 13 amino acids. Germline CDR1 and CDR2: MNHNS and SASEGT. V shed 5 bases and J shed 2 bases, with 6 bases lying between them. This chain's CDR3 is CASSFPNTGELFF. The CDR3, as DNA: TGTGCCAGCAGTTTCCCAAACACCGGGGAGCTGTTTTTT.

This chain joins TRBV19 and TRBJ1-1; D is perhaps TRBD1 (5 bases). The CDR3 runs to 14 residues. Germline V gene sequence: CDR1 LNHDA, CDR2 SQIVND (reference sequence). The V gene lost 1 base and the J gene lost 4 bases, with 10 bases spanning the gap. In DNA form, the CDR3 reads TGTGCCAGTAGTATAGCCGAGGGACTCACTGAAGCTTTCTTT. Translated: CASSIAEGLTEAFF.

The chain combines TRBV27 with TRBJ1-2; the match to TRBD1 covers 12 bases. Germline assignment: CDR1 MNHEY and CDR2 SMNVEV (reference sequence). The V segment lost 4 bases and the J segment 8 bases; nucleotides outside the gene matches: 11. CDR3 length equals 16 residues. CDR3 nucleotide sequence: TGTGCCAGCAGTTGGGGGACAGGGGGCGAAGTGGCCGGCTACACCTTC. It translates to CASSWGTGGEVAGYTF.

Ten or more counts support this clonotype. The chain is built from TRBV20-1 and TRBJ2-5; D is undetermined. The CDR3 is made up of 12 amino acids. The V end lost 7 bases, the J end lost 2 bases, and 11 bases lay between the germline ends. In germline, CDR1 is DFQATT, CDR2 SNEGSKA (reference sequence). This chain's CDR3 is CSGGYGQETQYF. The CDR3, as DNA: TGCAGTGGAGGTTACGGGCAAGAGACCCAGTACTTC.

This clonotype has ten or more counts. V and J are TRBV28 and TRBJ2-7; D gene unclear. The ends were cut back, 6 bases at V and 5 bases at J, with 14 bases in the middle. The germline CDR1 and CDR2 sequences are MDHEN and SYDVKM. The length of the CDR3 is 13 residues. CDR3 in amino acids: CASSRFTAHEQYF. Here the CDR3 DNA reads TGTGCCAGCAGCCGATTCACGGCCCACGAGCAGTACTTC.

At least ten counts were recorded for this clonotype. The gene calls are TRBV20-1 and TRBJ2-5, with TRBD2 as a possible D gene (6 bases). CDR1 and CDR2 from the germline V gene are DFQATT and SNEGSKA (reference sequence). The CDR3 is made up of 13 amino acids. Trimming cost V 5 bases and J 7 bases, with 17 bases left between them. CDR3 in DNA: TGCAGTGCTGGATATAGCGGAGGCGGGACCCAGTACTTC. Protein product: CSAGYSGGGTQYF.

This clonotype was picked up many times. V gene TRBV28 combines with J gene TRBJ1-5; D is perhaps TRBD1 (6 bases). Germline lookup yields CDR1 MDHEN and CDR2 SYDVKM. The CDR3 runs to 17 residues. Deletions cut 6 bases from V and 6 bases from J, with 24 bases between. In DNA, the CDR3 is TGTGCCAGCAGGCCATGGTACGTACAGGGTGGAACTCAGCCCCAGCATTTT. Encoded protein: CASRPWYVQGGTQPQHF.